This entry is about one TCR beta chain. Generated by immunoSEQ multiplex PCR, the TCRdb table keeps only in-frame clones and is missing some. This table has tens of thousands of clones, about 92% appearing once. These data belong to a study of technical replicates of blood from a handful of donors. The CDR3 length is 13 residues. The germline V gene encodes CDR1 SGDLS and CDR2 YYNGEE. Trimming took off 2 bases at V and 8 bases at J, with 10 bases between the two ends. The TCR sequence derives from a human donor in good health. The specimen was T cells isolated from PBMCs. The chain joins TRBV9 to TRBJ1-4; D is ambiguous. CDR3 loop: CASSVVTGEKLFF. CDR3 DNA sequence: TGTGCCAGCAGCGTTGTCACGGGAGAAAAACTGTTTTTT. The entire variable domain, with the rest obtained from reference TRBV9 and TRBJ1-4, is as follows: DSGVTQTPKHLITATGQRVTLRCSPRSGDLSVYWYQQSLDQGLQFLIQYYNGEERAKGNILERFSAQQFPDLHSELNLSSLELGDSALYFCASSVVTGEKLFFGSGTQLSVL.